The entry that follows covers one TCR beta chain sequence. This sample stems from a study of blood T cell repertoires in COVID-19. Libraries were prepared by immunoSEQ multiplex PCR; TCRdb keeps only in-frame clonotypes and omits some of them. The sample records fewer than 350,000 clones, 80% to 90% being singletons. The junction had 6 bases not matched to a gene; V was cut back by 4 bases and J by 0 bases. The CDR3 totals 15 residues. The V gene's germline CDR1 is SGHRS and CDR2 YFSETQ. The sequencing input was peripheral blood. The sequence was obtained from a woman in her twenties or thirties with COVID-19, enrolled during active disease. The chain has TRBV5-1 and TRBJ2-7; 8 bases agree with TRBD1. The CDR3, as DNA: TGCGCCAGCAGCCAACGACAGGGGACCTCCTACGAGCAGTACTTC. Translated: CASSQRQGTSYEQYF.